This T cell receptor beta chain is drawn from a study of cytomegalovirus exposure and HLA in healthy donors. Those who donated were healthy bone marrow donors. The study ran its PCR with 60 Vbeta and 13 Jbeta primers. Profiling relied on immunoSEQ multiplex PCR, and the TCRdb table lists in-frame clones only, not all of them. The sample comprises about 43,000 clones, about 60% of which are singletons, and roughly 9.4% rests with the top ten. The study's findings and limits: Later analysis identified about 17,000 TCR beta sequences associated with HLA alleles, using a false discovery rate threshold of 0.05. Common viral pathogens seemed to be connected with several of the most significant clusters, according to a later analysis.

A note on this clone: As yet, its antigen is unknown.

Germline assignment: CDR1 MNHNY and CDR2 SVGAGI (reference sequence). The CDR3 runs 13 residues. The V and J ends lost 7 bases and 6 bases respectively, with 15 bases between them. This receptor was taken from a human donor in good health. The J gene is TRBJ1-2, the V gene TRBV6-6, with D perhaps matching TRBD1 (6 bases). The specimen sequenced was PBMCs. CDR3 coding DNA: TGTGCCAGCACCCTAGGGGGGGTGGATGGCTACACCTTC. Amino acid sequence: CASTLGGVDGYTF.